These 3 T cell receptor beta chains were all obtained from the same sample, sequenced in a study of OX40 agonist ivuxolimab in advanced cancers. The method was immunoSEQ multiplex PCR; TCRdb's version includes in-frame clones alone and lacks a portion of them. The sample shows 95,000 to 150,000 clones, just over 90% of them seen only once. The sequencing used CD4+ or CD8+ T cells sorted from blood, collected in a trial of the OX40 agonist ivuxolimab. Receptors were obtained from an adult with an advanced solid tumor such as melanoma, head and neck, liver or kidney cancer.

V gene TRBV7-8 combines with J gene TRBJ1-4; no clear D gene. There are 15 residues in the CDR3. V lost 5 bases and J 8 bases, leaving 18 bases between the germline ends. CDR1 SGHVS and CDR2 FQNEAQ come from the germline V gene. CDR3 bases: TGTGCCAGCAGCCCGCCCTTAAGGATGGGCGAAAAACTGTTTTTT. As protein: CASSPPLRMGEKLFF.

This sequence joins TRBV11-2 and TRBJ2-1; tentatively, D is TRBD1 or TRBD2 (5 bases each). The CDR3 has 16 residues. Germline-derived CDR1 and CDR2 are SGHAT and FQNNGV. V was shortened by 0 bases and J by 6 bases, with 15 bases between the two germline ends. CDR3 amino acids: CASSLDPPGPFNEQFF. Written as DNA, the CDR3 is TGTGCCAGCAGCTTAGACCCGCCGGGACCCTTCAATGAGCAGTTCTTC.

The chain is built from TRBV5-1 and TRBJ1-1; D remains unclear. The V gene lost 5 bases and the J gene lost 6 bases, with 11 bases spanning the gap. In germline, CDR1 is SGHRS, CDR2 YFSETQ. The length of the CDR3 is 12 residues. This CDR3 reads CASRGAGAEAFF. CDR3 DNA sequence: TGCGCCAGCAGGGGTGCCGGGGCTGAAGCTTTCTTT. Combining the CDR3 with reference TRBV5-1 and TRBJ1-1 gives the whole variable domain KAGVTQTPRYLIKTRGQQVTLSCSPISGHRSVSWYQQTPGQGLQFLFEYFSETQRNKGNFPGRFSGRQFSNSRSEMNVSTLELGDSALYLCASRGAGAEAFFGQGTRLTVV.